This T cell receptor beta chain was captured in a study of cytomegalovirus exposure and HLA in healthy donors. The PCR used 60 Vbeta and 13 Jbeta primers. Data came from immunoSEQ multiplex PCR; TCRdb stores just in-frame clones and leaves some out. The sample has roughly 100,000 clones, 60% to 85% seen once. Whereas donors were nominally healthy upon sampling, unrecorded immune exposures were probable. This CDR3 has 13 amino acids. The V end was cut by 2 bases, the J end by 2 bases, with 5 bases between. Germline V lookup: CDR1 MNHNY, CDR2 SVGAGI (reference sequence). V gene TRBV6-6 combines with J gene TRBJ2-3; D is undetermined. This clonotype was sampled from a female donor in good health and CMV-seropositive. The sample comprised PBMCs. The CDR3 is CASSYDITDTQYF. The DNA for the CDR3 is TGTGCCAGCAGTTACGACATCACAGATACGCAGTATTTT.